A single sample is the source of the 24 T cell receptor beta chains below, sequenced in a study of response to subunit inactivated influenza vaccine. One entry per CDR3 protein results from TCRdb running MiXCR on the RT-PCR reads. The profile covers hundreds of thousands of distinct CDR3 sequences, with around 8% appearing a single time and around 13% taken by the ten largest. The material was PBMCs from blood, obtained 23 to 25 months after vaccination. The receptors originated from a man aged 50-75 years who received an inactivated influenza vaccine.

V gene TRBV7-9 combines with J gene TRBJ2-2, with 7 bases lining up with TRBD2. J was trimmed by 0 bases and V by 6 bases; bases with no gene match: 4. Germline values: CDR1 SEHNR, CDR2 FQNEAQ (reference sequence). This CDR3 comprises 15 residues. The CDR3 is CASRTGGPNTGELFF. For the CDR3, the DNA is TGTGCCAGCAGGACGGGGGGTCCGAACACCGGGGAGCTGTTTTTT.

In this sample, this clonotype turned up a few times. The genes are TRBV7-6 and TRBJ2-3; a possible D gene is TRBD1 (5 bases). The CDR3 contains 15 residues. Germline lookup yields CDR1 SGHVS and CDR2 FNYEAQ. Trimming left V 2 bases short and J 0 bases short, with 9 bases between. DNA of the CDR3: TGTGCCAGCAGCTTAAGCAGGGCTAGCACAGATACGCAGTATTTT. Amino acid sequence: CASSLSRASTDTQYF. The complete variable domain, with remaining parts taken from reference TRBV7-6 and TRBJ2-3, reads GAGVSQSPRYKVTKRGQDVALRCDPISGHVSLYWYRQALGQGPEFLTYFNYEAQQDKSGLPNDRFSAERPEGSISTLTIQRTEQRDSAMYRCASSLSRASTDTQYFGPGTRLTVL.

CDR3 residues: CATSSGTALAKNIQYF. The CDR3 DNA sequence: TGTGCCACCAGCAGCGGGACAGCCCTAGCCAAAAACATTCAGTACTTC. The chain combines TRBV15 with TRBJ2-4, with 7 bases that match TRBD1. Trimming removed 3 bases from V and 0 bases from J; junction bases left unmatched: 5. The V gene's germline CDR1 is LNHNV and CDR2 YYDKDF (reference sequence). CDR3 length: 16 amino acids. Using reference TRBV15 and TRBJ2-4 for the parts outside the CDR3, the full variable domain is DAMVIQNPRYQVTQFGKPVTLSCSQTLNHNVMYWYQQKSSQAPKLLFHYYDKDFNNEADTPDNFQSRRPNTSFCFLDIRSPGLGDTAMYLCATSSGTALAKNIQYFGAGTRLSVL.

In its sample, this clonotype was seen a few times. The chain recombines TRBV4-1 with TRBJ2-7, with D perhaps TRBD1 (6 bases). The CDR3 totals 16 residues. The germline gives CDR1 MGHRA, CDR2 YSYEKL. With 2 bases removed from V and 0 bases from J, the gap between germline ends came to 14 bases. The CDR3 loop reads CASSQHRVSSSYEQYF. The CDR3, as DNA: TGCGCCAGCAGCCAACACAGGGTCTCGAGCTCCTACGAGCAGTACTTC.

The chain combines TRBV6-5 with TRBJ2-7; D is unresolved. The V gene's germline CDR1 is MNHEY and CDR2 SVGAGI. CDR3 size: 13 residues. V was clipped by 2 bases and J by 3 bases, with 8 bases between them. CDR3 residues: CASSYQVNYEQYF. DNA of the CDR3: TGTGCCAGCAGTTACCAGGTAAACTACGAGCAGTACTTC.

This clonotype was seen a few times. The gene calls are TRBV10-3 and TRBJ2-7; weak D call: TRBD1 (5 bases). This CDR3 comprises 13 residues. V lost 3 bases, J lost 5 bases, and 11 bases lay in between. Germline CDR1 is ENHRY and CDR2 is SYGVKD. For the CDR3, the DNA is TGTGCCATCAGTGACGCGACAGTACACGAGCAGTACTTC. Protein sequence: CAISDATVHEQYF.

This clonotype was detected many times. The chain is built from TRBV27 and TRBJ2-7, with D perhaps TRBD2 (6 bases). V was shortened by 0 bases and J by 4 bases, with 10 bases between the two germline ends. Germline V gene data show CDR1 as MNHEY and CDR2 as SMNVEV (reference sequence). The CDR3 totals 14 residues. CDR3 nucleotide sequence: TGTGCCAGCAGTTTATCGGAGGGCCGATACGAGCAGTACTTC. Translated: CASSLSEGRYEQYF.

V usage is TRBV30 and J usage is TRBJ2-3; no clear D. In germline, CDR1 is GTSNPN, CDR2 SVGIG (reference sequence). This CDR3 region has 14 residues. V was pared by 1 base and J by 2 bases, with 10 bases between. The DNA of the CDR3 is TGTGCCTGGAGTGATATATCGGCCACAGATACGCAGTATTTT. Amino acids: CAWSDISATDTQYF.

This clonotype was seen at least ten times. The CDR3 DNA reads as TGCGCCAGCAGCCAAGCGGGGGTTGGGCTAGCAGCCTACGAGCAGTACTTC. Translated, it gives CASSQAGVGLAAYEQYF. The J gene is TRBJ2-7, the V gene TRBV4-3; possible D gene TRBD2, 6 bases. Between the trimmed V and J ends, which lost 1 base and 2 bases, there was a span of 18 bases. The CDR3 sequence is 17 residues long. Germline CDR1 reads LGHNA; CDR2 reads YSLEER.

This clonotype was recorded many times. The V gene is TRBV7-9, the J gene TRBJ1-4; D is unclear. V lost 1 base and J 8 bases, leaving 8 bases between the germline ends. This CDR3 has 13 residues. Germline-derived CDR1 and CDR2 are SEHNR and FQNEAQ (reference sequence). The CDR3 spells CASSLGPHEKLFF. CDR3 DNA: TGTGCCAGCAGCTTAGGCCCCCACGAAAAACTGTTTTTT.

A word on this clonotype: Just one base apart from a much larger clone, this may be a read error. The chain couples TRBV9 to TRBJ2-7; the D is unclear. The CDR3 sequence is 14 residues long. V lost 0 bases and J lost 5, with 12 bases in between. Germline values: CDR1 SGDLS, CDR2 YYNGEE. The CDR3 here is CASSVGDSYDEQYF. CDR3 nucleotide sequence: TGTGCCAGCAGCGTAGGAGACTCCTACGACGAGCAGTACTTC. The full variable domain, with the rest looked up from reference TRBV9 and TRBJ2-7, is DSGVTQTPKHLITATGQRVTLRCSPRSGDLSVYWYQQSLDQGLQFLIQYYNGEERAKGNILERFSAQQFPDLHSELNLSSLELGDSALYFCASSVGDSYDEQYFGPGTRLTVT.

This clonotype was found many times. This chain joins TRBV28 and TRBJ2-7; 9 bases match TRBD1. The CDR3 covers 14 residues. CDR1 is MDHEN, CDR2 SYDVKM, per germline. V lost 5 bases, J lost 3 bases, and 5 bases stayed unmatched. The CDR3 sequence: CASSPEDRGYEQYF. For the CDR3, the DNA is TGTGCCAGCAGTCCGGAGGACAGGGGCTACGAGCAGTACTTC. Full variable domain (missing parts from reference TRBV28 and TRBJ2-7): DVKVTQSSRYLVKRTGEKVFLECVQDMDHENMFWYRQDPGLGLRLIYFSYDVKMKEKGDIPEGYSVSREKKERFSLILESASTNQTSMYLCASSPEDRGYEQYFGPGTRLTVT.

This clonotype showed up just once. V is TRBV19 and J is TRBJ2-1; TRBD1 matches at 10 bases. The CDR3 contains 15 residues. The germline V gene encodes CDR1 LNHDA and CDR2 SQIVND (reference sequence). V lost 4 bases and J lost 2; bases outside the gene matches: 2. CDR3 DNA: TGTGCCAGTAGTAGGACAGGGGGGACCTACAATGAGCAGTTCTTC. This gives the protein CASSRTGGTYNEQFF.

This clonotype was counted at least ten times. V gene TRBV5-8 combines with J gene TRBJ1-1; a possible D gene is TRBD1 (5 bases). The germline V gene has CDR1 SGHTS and CDR2 YDEGEE. Trimming stripped 9 bases from V and 1 base from J, with 13 bases between. The CDR3 has 13 residues. CDR3 DNA sequence: TGTGCCACCTACAGGCTCCAGAACACTGAAGCTTTCTTT. The encoded protein is CATYRLQNTEAFF.

The sample holds many counts of this clonotype. The chain links TRBV5-1 to TRBJ2-7, with TRBD1 as a possible D gene (6 bases). CDR3 length: 15 amino acids. The germline V gene has CDR1 SGHRS and CDR2 YFSETQ. Trimming took 0 bases from V and 2 from J, leaving 12 bases between them. The CDR3 here is CASSLEGTLPYEQYF. CDR3 sequence (DNA): TGCGCCAGCAGCTTGGAGGGGACACTACCCTACGAGCAGTACTTC.

This clonotype was seen a handful of times. J is TRBJ2-5 and V is TRBV24-1; 8 bases map to TRBD1. Germline V CDR1 and CDR2: KGHDR, SFDVKD. The junction had 6 bases not matched to a gene; V was cut back by 3 bases and J by 4 bases. The CDR3 is 15 amino acids. This CDR3 reads CATSDLGTGGETQYF. The CDR3 nucleotides read TGTGCCACCAGTGATCTTGGGACAGGAGGAGAGACCCAGTACTTC.

This clonotype was counted only a few times. This chain uses TRBV10-3 with TRBJ2-5; no reliable D call. This CDR3 comprises 13 residues. Germline V gene data show CDR1 as ENHRY and CDR2 as SYGVKD. V lost 0 bases, J lost 5 bases, and 7 bases lay in between. The CDR3 loop is CAISESRMETQYF. The CDR3 DNA reads TGTGCCATCAGTGAGTCTAGGATGGAGACCCAGTACTTC.

This clonotype was counted between two and nine times. The genes are TRBV7-2 and TRBJ2-7; perhaps D is TRBD1 or TRBD2 (6 bases each). The ends were cut back, 1 base at V and 7 bases at J, with 20 bases in the middle. Germline CDR1 and CDR2: SGHTA and FQGNSA. CDR3 length equals 16 residues. Here the CDR3 DNA reads TGTGCCAGCAGCTTAGGACCGGGGGCTATGGGTAAGGAGCAGTACTTC. Its translation is CASSLGPGAMGKEQYF.

The table lists this clonotype with many counts. The gene calls are TRBV3-1 and TRBJ2-3, with D possibly being TRBD2 (5 bases). The germline V and J ends were trimmed by 1 base and 6 bases, with 14 bases remaining between them. Germline CDR1 LGHDT, CDR2 YNNKEL (reference sequence). This CDR3 is built from 15 residues. CDR3 nucleotides: TGTGCCAGCAGCCAAGGGACCCTATTAGCGGATACGCAGTATTTT. It translates to CASSQGTLLADTQYF.

The J gene is TRBJ1-5, the V gene TRBV7-2; 9 nucleotides match TRBD1. V shed 6 bases and J 4 bases; nucleotides not matched to a gene: 7. Germline CDR1 SGHTA, CDR2 FQGNSA. CDR3 length equals 15 residues. This chain's CDR3 is CASRPGTGTNQPQHF. The CDR3 region has the DNA TGTGCCAGCAGACCCGGGACAGGGACTAATCAGCCCCAGCATTTT.

V gene TRBV7-2 combines with J gene TRBJ1-1; 7 positions match TRBD1. V gave up 4 bases and J gave up 2 bases; unmatched junction bases: 4. This CDR3 is 14 amino acids long. Germline CDR1 SGHTA, CDR2 FQGNSA. The CDR3 DNA follows: TGTGCCAGCAGCTCGGGACAGTATAACACTGAAGCTTTCTTT. Its translation: CASSSGQYNTEAFF.

The chain joins TRBV20-1 to TRBJ2-1; D possibly corresponds to TRBD2 (6 bases). CDR3 length: 13 residues. V was trimmed by 5 bases and J by 0 bases, leaving 8 bases between them. Germline V gene sequence: CDR1 DFQATT, CDR2 SNEGSKA (reference sequence). This CDR3 reads CSASRDSYNEQFF. The CDR3 DNA reads TGCAGTGCTTCGCGGGACTCCTACAATGAGCAGTTCTTC.

This chain joins TRBV7-2 and TRBJ2-3, with D possibly matching TRBD1 (5 bases). The CDR3 loop spans 15 amino acids. Trimming stripped 7 bases from V and 4 bases from J, with 18 bases between. Germline V gene sequence: CDR1 SGHTA, CDR2 FQGNSA. CDR3 region: CASTQAGWGADTQYF. The CDR3 region has the DNA TGTGCCAGCACCCAAGCAGGGTGGGGTGCAGATACGCAGTATTTT.

There are a few counts of this clonotype. The V call is TRBV4-2, the J call TRBJ2-1; D remains unclear. Trimming took off 0 bases at V and 4 bases at J, with 7 bases between the two ends. This CDR3 contains 14 residues. Per germline, CDR1 LGHNA and CDR2 YNFKEQ. The CDR3, as DNA: TGTGCCAGCAGCCAAGATCTTATGTACAATGAGCAGTTCTTC. Its translation: CASSQDLMYNEQFF.